A selection of T cell receptor beta chains follows, all from one sample in a study of human T cells and chemical hapten exposure. TCRdb re-called the RACE reads with MiXCR, one entry per CDR3 protein. The profile covers about 49,000 distinct CDR3 sequences, with 9.3% appearing a single time and approximately 4.5% taken by the ten largest. Here the sequenced sample was whole blood, taken in connection with sensitization to the hapten diphenylcyclopropenone (DPC). These receptor sequences come from a woman aged 45 to 65 with alopecia areata. Some clones in this sample may be carry-over from other donors' samples. The CDR3 runs from the conserved cysteine through the conserved F or W. The D gene is left open where the match is weak. Rows may omit the clone size; those that give it use once, few, many or a size class.

V gene	J gene	clone size	D gene	CDR3 DNA	CDR3 protein
TRBV29-1	TRBJ2-1	many	NA	TGCAGCGTTGAATCGCAGCGCGCCTACAATGAGCAGTTCTTC	CSVESQRAYNEQFF
TRBV15	TRBJ2-3	NA	NA	TGTGCCACCAGCAGAGATAGGCACCGGGCGGTTAGCACAGATACGCAGTATTTT	CATSRDRHRAVSTDTQYF
TRBV5-6	TRBJ2-1	many	NA	TGTGCCAGCAGTACGGAGAACTCCTACAATGAGCAGTTCTTC	CASSTENSYNEQFF
TRBV11-3	TRBJ2-1	many	TRBD2	TGTGCCAGCAGCTTTGGACTAGGAGTACCTACTTCCTACAATGAGCAGTTCTTC	CASSFGLGVPTSYNEQFF
TRBV6-5	TRBJ1-3	few	NA	TGTGCCAGCAGTTCAGACAGGAGCTCTGGAAACACCATATATTTT	CASSSDRSSGNTIYF
TRBV3-1	TRBJ2-2	NA	NA	TGTGCCAGCAGCCAAGAACCCCCATTGTCGGGGAGCGTCACCGGGGAGCTGTTTTTT	CASSQEPPLSGSVTGELFF
TRBV6-5	TRBJ2-3	many	TRBD2	TGTGCCAGCAACTCGGGTCGGGCTAGCGGGAGGGATACGCAGTATTTT	CASNSGRASGRDTQYF
TRBV29-1	TRBJ1-2	NA	NA	TGCAGCGTTGAGATCGCATCTGGCTACACCTTC	CSVEIASGYTF
TRBV27	TRBJ1-2	NA	NA	TGTGCCAGCCGGGCTCTCCCGGGCTATGGCTACACCTTC	CASRALPGYGYTF
TRBV7-6	TRBJ2-1	many	TRBD2	TGTGCCAGCAGCATTAGCGGGAGGGCCCTGAATGAGCAGTTCTTC	CASSISGRALNEQFF
TRBV7-2	TRBJ1-6	many	NA	TGTGCCAGCAGACAAGACATGGGGCCCGGTAATTCACCCCTCCACTTT	CASRQDMGPGNSPLHF
TRBV7-2	TRBJ1-4	many	NA	TGTGCCAGCAGCTTAGGCTGGGCCAGGAGTTCCGAAAAACTGTTTTTT	CASSLGWARSSEKLFF
TRBV9	TRBJ2-5	NA	NA	TGTGCCAGCAGCAAAGGTTTGGAGACTAGTGAGGAGACCCAGTACTTC	CASSKGLETSEETQYF
TRBV5-1	TRBJ1-6	NA	NA	TGCGCCAGCAGCTTGGACAGGGATCCTTTTTCACCCCTCCACTTT	CASSLDRDPFSPLHF
TRBV7-8	TRBJ1-4	many	NA	TGTGCCAGCAGCCCCCAATTGTTCCGCGCAACTAATGAAAAACTGTTTTTT	CASSPQLFRATNEKLFF
TRBV6-5	TRBJ1-5	many	TRBD1	TGTGCCAGCAGTCAGGGGGGAAAGCAGCCCCAGCATTTT	CASSQGGKQPQHF
TRBV9	TRBJ1-2	many	NA	TGTGCCAGCAGCGTAGCTTCTGGACCGTACTATGGCTACACCTTC	CASSVASGPYYGYTF
TRBV28	TRBJ2-7	many	TRBD2	TGTGCCAGCAGTCCCGGGACTAGCGGGACCCGCAGCCCCTACGAGCAGTACTTC	CASSPGTSGTRSPYEQYF
TRBV28	TRBJ1-4	many	NA	TGTGCCAGCAGTTCCACCAAGATGGGCGCTTTTAATGAAAAACTGTTTTTT	CASSSTKMGAFNEKLFF
TRBV7-6	TRBJ2-7	many	NA	TGTGCCAGCAGCCTCGAGGAGGGATTTTACTACGAGCAGTACTTC	CASSLEEGFYYEQYF
TRBV12-3/TRBV12-4	TRBJ1-1	NA	NA	TGTGCCAGCAGTTTAGCGCGGGGACAGAACACTGAAGCTTTCTTT	CASSLARGQNTEAFF
TRBV7-2	TRBJ2-3	NA	TRBD2	TGTGCCAGCAGCCCCCTCCGTAGCGGGAGGGCCCCAGATACGCAGTATTTT	CASSPLRSGRAPDTQYF
TRBV5-1	TRBJ2-2	few	TRBD1	TGCGCCAGCAGCCGGGGACAGGGGGCCGGCGGGGAGCTGTTTTTT	CASSRGQGAGGELFF
TRBV29-1	TRBJ1-5	NA	NA	TGCAGCGCCGGTGAGCCCCAGCATTTT	CSAGEPQHF
TRBV7-2	TRBJ2-5	many	NA	TGTGCCAGCAGCCCAGGGGTGGAGACCCAGTACTTC	CASSPGVETQYF
TRBV7-9	TRBJ1-4	many	NA	TGTGCCAGCAGCGGTACCGGGTGGGAAAAACTGTTTTTT	CASSGTGWEKLFF
TRBV12-3/TRBV12-4	TRBJ1-4	many	TRBD1	TGTGCCAGCAGTTTCAAACAGACAGGGGTTGTTAATGAAAAACTGTTTTTT	CASSFKQTGVVNEKLFF